This T cell receptor beta chain comes out of a study of blood T cell repertoires in COVID-19. Study at large: Spain, Italy and the United States supplied samples that represented acute and convalescent COVID-19. PBMCs, B-cell-depleted T cells, or T cells provided the cDNA or gDNA that made up the material.

In the source study's methods: Reference gene primer amplification yielded estimated nucleated cell counts. Sequenced by immunoSEQ multiplex PCR; TCRdb stores in-frame clones only, minus some. V and J calls and clone size are copied from that table; D and trimming were computed from the DNA. The sample has approximately 300,000 clones, around 90% seen once; the top ten hold 0.8% to 1.3%. Seattle participants joined during active infection and were tracked over time. The CDR3 extends over 15 amino acids. V lost 0 bases, J lost 6 bases, and 15 bases lay in between. The V gene's germline CDR1 is SGHRS and CDR2 YFSETQ.

This TCR came from a woman between 35 and 50 years old with COVID-19, enrolled during active disease. The sample taken for sequencing was peripheral blood. The V gene is TRBV5-1, the J gene TRBJ1-2; D is possibly TRBD1 (5 bases). Here the CDR3 reads CASSLVAGPGDGYTF. CDR3 coding DNA: TGCGCCAGCAGCTTGGTGGCAGGGCCGGGAGATGGCTACACCTTC.